This is a list of T cell receptor beta chains from one sample in a study of T cell responses to AZD1222 COVID-19 vaccine. Repertoires were generated with immunoSEQ multiplex PCR, while TCRdb's copy carries only in-frame clones and drops some. The sample contains around 160,000 clones, more than 85% of which appear only once. This specimen was peripheral blood, taken on day 0 of AZD1222 vaccination. These receptors were taken from an adult in good health. Each CDR3 is given with its conserved first and last residue. The order of the fields is J gene, clone size, D gene, V gene, CDR3 DNA, CDR3 protein. D genes are given only for firm matches. Not all rows give a size; the values are once, few, many and, for expanded clones, a class.

TRBJ1-2,few,NA,TRBV15,TGTGCCACCAGCAGAGATCCCAAATATGGCTACACCTTC,CATSRDPKYGYTF
TRBJ1-1,NA,TRBD1,TRBV2,TGTGCCAGCAGCCCACAGGGGGCGGACACTGAAGCTTTCTTT,CASSPQGADTEAFF
TRBJ2-3,NA,TRBD2,TRBV7-6,TGTGCCAGCAGCTTGGTAGCGGGAGTGGCCACAGATACGCAGTATTTT,CASSLVAGVATDTQYF
TRBJ2-1,NA,TRBD2,TRBV2,TGTGCCAGCAGTGCCCGGCTAGCGGGGGGCAATGAGCAGTTCTTC,CASSARLAGGNEQFF
TRBJ1-1,NA,NA,TRBV20-1,TGCAGTGCTAGGGTCATTCGTGAAGCTTTCTTT,CSARVIREAFF
TRBJ1-3,once,NA,TRBV12-3/TRBV12-4,TGTGCCAGTGCTAGTCAGGCAGGTAACACCATATATTTT,CASASQAGNTIYF
TRBJ2-5,NA,TRBD1,TRBV2,TGTGCCAGCAGTAAGGACAGGGCTGTGGAGACCCAGTACTTC,CASSKDRAVETQYF
TRBJ1-2,few,NA,TRBV9,TGTGCCAGCAGCGTAGGGGGGTCGAGCAGGAGCTACACCTTC,CASSVGGSSRSYTF
TRBJ2-2,NA,NA,TRBV5-1,TGCGCCAGCAGCTCCCGACTTGTCTTTCAGGGCCCCAGCACCGGGGAGCTGTTTTTT,CASSSRLVFQGPSTGELFF
TRBJ1-6,NA,TRBD1,TRBV7-2,TGTGCCAGCAGGCAACAGGGGACCTCTTATAATTCACCCCTCCACTTT,CASRQQGTSYNSPLHF
TRBJ2-7,NA,NA,TRBV5-1,TGCGCCAGCAGTCCGACAACGACCTACGAGCAGTACTTC,CASSPTTTYEQYF
TRBJ1-1,once,NA,TRBV4-2,TGTGCCAGCAGCCAAGATGACAGGAAGAACACTGAAGCTTTCTTT,CASSQDDRKNTEAFF
TRBJ1-6,NA,TRBD1,TRBV5-1,TGCGCCAGCAGCTTGGTGGTTGGGACAGATTATAATTCACCCCTCCACTTT,CASSLVVGTDYNSPLHF
TRBJ2-7,NA,TRBD1,TRBV19,TGTGCCAGTAGGCTACTAGGACAGGGAGAGAACGAGCAGTACTTC,CASRLLGQGENEQYF
TRBJ1-2,many,NA,TRBV25-1,TGTGCCAGCAGTGAATATCAGGGTGGCTACACCTTC,CASSEYQGGYTF
TRBJ1-2,NA,TRBD1,TRBV6-6,TGTGCCAGCAGTTACAAGACAGGGGGGAATGGCTACACCTTC,CASSYKTGGNGYTF
TRBJ1-4,NA,NA,TRBV5-5,TGTGCCAGCAGCTCCTTCCCCGGGTGGGATGAAAAACTGTTTTTT,CASSSFPGWDEKLFF
TRBJ2-7,NA,NA,TRBV21-1,TGTGCCAGCAGCAAAGCTAGGGACCAATACTACGAGCAGTACTTC,CASSKARDQYYEQYF
TRBJ2-7,NA,TRBD2,TRBV5-4,TGTGCCAGCAGCCCTCAACTAGCGGGGTCCTTCCACGAGCAGTACTTC,CASSPQLAGSFHEQYF
TRBJ1-3,NA,TRBD1,TRBV15,TGTGCCACCAGCACCCCCCGGGACAGGGGTTTAAGCTCTGGAAACACCATATATTTT,CATSTPRDRGLSSGNTIYF
TRBJ1-3,NA,TRBD1,TRBV7-8,TGTGCCAGCAGCTCGACAGGGGACTCTGGAAACACCATATATTTT,CASSSTGDSGNTIYF
TRBJ1-1,once,TRBD1,TRBV27,TGTGCCAGCAGCAACCACAGGGGCGCGAACACTGAAGCTTTCTTT,CASSNHRGANTEAFF
TRBJ2-7,NA,TRBD2,TRBV9,TGTGCCAGCAGCGCCACAGGGACTAGCGGTGACGAGCAGTACTTC,CASSATGTSGDEQYF
TRBJ1-2,NA,NA,TRBV4-1,TGCGCCAGCAGCCTCAAAATACAGGCTAACTATGGCTACACCTTC,CASSLKIQANYGYTF
TRBJ2-2,NA,NA,TRBV4-1,TGCGCCAGCAGCCAAGATGACCGGGGCGGGGAGCTGTTTTTT,CASSQDDRGGELFF
TRBJ1-1,NA,NA,TRBV5-5,TGTGCCAGCAGCGTAACAGGGTCCACTGAAGCTTTCTTT,CASSVTGSTEAFF
TRBJ2-2,once,TRBD2,TRBV19,TGTGCCAGTAGCCCCCTCCGGGACTATGGCGGGGAGCTGTTTTTT,CASSPLRDYGGELFF
TRBJ1-4,NA,TRBD1,TRBV18,TGTGCCAGCTCACCGACAGGGGATCAGGAAAAACTGTTTTTT,CASSPTGDQEKLFF
TRBJ2-2,NA,NA,TRBV6-1,TGTGCCAGCAGTGAAGTCGCCACTTTCGTCGGGGAGCTGTTTTTT,CASSEVATFVGELFF
TRBJ1-2,NA,TRBD1,TRBV7-9,TGTGCCAGCAGCTCTACAGGGGGTGGCTACACCTTC,CASSSTGGGYTF
TRBJ2-1,once,TRBD2,TRBV19,TGTGCCAGTAGTATAGGGAGGCGGAGCGGGGGGTACAATGAGCAGTTCTTC,CASSIGRRSGGYNEQFF
TRBJ1-4,NA,TRBD1,TRBV9,TGTGCCAGCAGCGTCTCAGACAGGGCTGCAACTAATGAAAAACTGTTTTTT,CASSVSDRAATNEKLFF
TRBJ2-1,NA,TRBD2,TRBV6-4,TGTGCCCTCGCAGCGGGGGAGCGGGAGGGTCCCTCCTACAATGAGCAGTTCTTC,CALAAGEREGPSYNEQFF
TRBJ2-3,few,TRBD2,TRBV6-4,TGTGCCAGCAGTGCTAGCGGGGGGGCCACAGATACGCAGTATTTT,CASSASGGATDTQYF
TRBJ2-3,once,TRBD2,TRBV6-1,TGTGCCAGCAGTGAAGGAGCGGGGGGGCAAGATACGCAGTATTTT,CASSEGAGGQDTQYF
TRBJ2-5,NA,NA,TRBV12-3/TRBV12-4,TGTGCCAGCACCCGCGGGGGCGGGGAGACCCAGTACTTC,CASTRGGGETQYF
TRBJ1-6,NA,NA,TRBV11-2,TGTGCCAGCAGCTTAACAGGGAATGATAATTCACCCCTCCACTTT,CASSLTGNDNSPLHF
TRBJ1-1,NA,NA,TRBV6-5,TGTGCCAGCACAAAGGATTTGGACACTGAAGCTTTCTTT,CASTKDLDTEAFF
TRBJ2-7,once,TRBD1,TRBV6-6,TGTGGGACAAGGAAGGGGGCATCGTACGAGCAGTACTTC,CGTRKGASYEQYF
TRBJ1-3,NA,NA,TRBV14,TGTGCCAGCAGTCCCCAGGGGTTCTCTGGAAACACCATATATTTT,CASSPQGFSGNTIYF
TRBJ2-5,few,TRBD2,TRBV7-2,TGTGCCAGCAGCCCCAGCGATCGGGGGGGGCCTCAGGAGACCCAGTACTTC,CASSPSDRGGPQETQYF
TRBJ1-5,NA,NA,TRBV29-1,TGCAGCGTGGCCTCGGGAGGGTATCAGCCCCAGCATTTT,CSVASGGYQPQHF
TRBJ1-6,NA,TRBD1,TRBV19,TGTGCCAGTAGTCCCAACCCTATGACAGGGGATAATTCACCCCTCCACTTT,CASSPNPMTGDNSPLHF
TRBJ1-2,NA,NA,TRBV12-3/TRBV12-4,TGTGCCAGCAGTCCTCACTCCTATGGCTACACCTTC,CASSPHSYGYTF
TRBJ2-2,NA,NA,TRBV11-2,TGTGCCAGCAGCTTAGAGGTAGCCGCGAACACCGGGGAGCTGTTTTTT,CASSLEVAANTGELFF
TRBJ1-1,NA,NA,TRBV6-5,TGTGCCAGCACCCTAACGGGGGTAACTGAAGCTTTCTTT,CASTLTGVTEAFF
TRBJ2-1,NA,NA,TRBV12-3/TRBV12-4,TGTGCCAGCAGCCTCACTAGCTATGAGCAGTTCTTC,CASSLTSYEQFF
TRBJ2-7,NA,TRBD1,TRBV6-5,TGTGCCAGCAGTTACTCAGGGACAGGCCCCTACGAGCAGTACTTC,CASSYSGTGPYEQYF
TRBJ1-1,NA,NA,TRBV6-6,TGTGCCAGCACCATGGACGGCGACAACACTGAAGCTTTCTTT,CASTMDGDNTEAFF
TRBJ2-1,NA,TRBD2,TRBV19,TGTGCCAGTAGTATTAGGACTAGCGGTTACAATGAGCAGTTCTTC,CASSIRTSGYNEQFF
TRBJ2-1,NA,TRBD2,TRBV7-2,TGTGCCAGCAGCTTAATTCCTAGCGGGGGCGCCTACAATGAGCAGTTCTTC,CASSLIPSGGAYNEQFF
TRBJ1-6,NA,NA,TRBV3-1/TRBV3-2,TGTGCCAGCAGCCAAGATCTCAGTAATTCACCCCTCCACTTT,CASSQDLSNSPLHF
TRBJ1-4,NA,TRBD1,TRBV7-9,TGTGCCAGCAGCTCACAGGGGGTATTAGGAGAAAAACTGTTTTTT,CASSSQGVLGEKLFF
TRBJ1-6,NA,NA,TRBV7-8,TGTGCCAGCAGCTTAGTTGGAGGGCATTCACCCCTCCACTTT,CASSLVGGHSPLHF
TRBJ2-1,once,NA,TRBV5-6,TGTGCCAGCAGCTTGCCCGGGGCAGGGCTAGCCAATGAGCAGTTCTTC,CASSLPGAGLANEQFF
TRBJ1-5,NA,TRBD1,TRBV7-9,TGTGCCAGCAGCTTCTATAGGGGGCGACCTCAGCCCCAGCATTTT,CASSFYRGRPQPQHF